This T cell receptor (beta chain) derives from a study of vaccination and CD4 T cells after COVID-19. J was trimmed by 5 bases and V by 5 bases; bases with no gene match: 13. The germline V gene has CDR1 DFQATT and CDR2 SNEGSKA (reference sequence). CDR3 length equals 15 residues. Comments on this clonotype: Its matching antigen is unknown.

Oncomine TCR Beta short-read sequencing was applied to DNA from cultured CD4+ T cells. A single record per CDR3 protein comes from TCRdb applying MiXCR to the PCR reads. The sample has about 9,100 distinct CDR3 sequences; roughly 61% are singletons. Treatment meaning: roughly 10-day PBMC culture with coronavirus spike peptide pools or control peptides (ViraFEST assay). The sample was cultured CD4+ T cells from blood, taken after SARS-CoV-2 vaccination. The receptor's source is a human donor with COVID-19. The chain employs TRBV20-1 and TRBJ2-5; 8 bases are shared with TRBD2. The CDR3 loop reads CSAPPGGAQGETQYF. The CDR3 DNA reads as TGCAGTGCTCCTCCCGGGGGGGCCCAGGGGGAGACCCAGTACTTC.